This TCR beta chain was found in a study of beta chain features in type 1 diabetes. Investigators reverse transcribed all isolated RNA, so they sequenced expressed TCRB transcripts. TCRdb's table, derived via immunoSEQ multiplex PCR, lists solely in-frame clones and lacks some. The data hold roughly 400,000 clones, with approximately 14% observed a single time. Trimming removed 2 bases at V and 8 bases at J, with 4 bases between. The CDR3 totals 11 residues. Per the germline V gene, CDR1 is MNHNY and CDR2 is SVGAGI (reference sequence). All of the sorted populations showed purity greater than 95%. The chain combines TRBV6-6 with TRBJ2-1, with unresolved D. Sample: naive CD4+ T cells from blood. This clonotype was obtained from a man aged 25-45 years in good health. The CDR3 region is CASSYIDEQFF. CDR3 sequence (DNA): TGTGCCAGCAGTTACATAGATGAGCAGTTCTTC.